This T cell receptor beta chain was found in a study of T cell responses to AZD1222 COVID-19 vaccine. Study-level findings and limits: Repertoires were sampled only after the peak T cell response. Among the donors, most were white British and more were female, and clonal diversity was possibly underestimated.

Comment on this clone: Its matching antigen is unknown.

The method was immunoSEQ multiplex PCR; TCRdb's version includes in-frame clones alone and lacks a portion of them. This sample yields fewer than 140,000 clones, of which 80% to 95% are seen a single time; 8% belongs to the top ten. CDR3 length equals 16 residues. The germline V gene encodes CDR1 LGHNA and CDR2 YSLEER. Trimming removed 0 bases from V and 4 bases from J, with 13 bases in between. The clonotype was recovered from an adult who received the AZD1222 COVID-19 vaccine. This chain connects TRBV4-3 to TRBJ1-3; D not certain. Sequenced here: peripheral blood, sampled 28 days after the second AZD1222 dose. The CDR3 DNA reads TGCGCCAGCAGCCAAGAGGCAGGAGTCGACGGAAACACCATATATTTT. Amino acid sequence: CASSQEAGVDGNTIYF.